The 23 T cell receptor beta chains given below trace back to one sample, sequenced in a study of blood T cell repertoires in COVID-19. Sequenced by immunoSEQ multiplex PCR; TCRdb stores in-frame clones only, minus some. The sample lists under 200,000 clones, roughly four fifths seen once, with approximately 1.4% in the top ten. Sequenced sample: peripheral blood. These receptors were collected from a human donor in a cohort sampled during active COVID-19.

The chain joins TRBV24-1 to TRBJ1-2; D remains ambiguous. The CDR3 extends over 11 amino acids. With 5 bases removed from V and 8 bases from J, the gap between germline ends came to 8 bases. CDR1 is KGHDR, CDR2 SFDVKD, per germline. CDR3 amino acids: CATSGPAGYTF. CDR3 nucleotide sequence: TGTGCCACCAGTGGTCCAGCGGGCTACACCTTC.

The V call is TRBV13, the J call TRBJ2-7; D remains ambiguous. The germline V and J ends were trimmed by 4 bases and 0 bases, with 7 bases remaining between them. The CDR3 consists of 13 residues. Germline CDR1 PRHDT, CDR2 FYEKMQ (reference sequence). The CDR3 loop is CASSSPISYEQYF. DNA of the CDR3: TGTGCCAGCAGCTCCCCTATCTCCTACGAGCAGTACTTC.

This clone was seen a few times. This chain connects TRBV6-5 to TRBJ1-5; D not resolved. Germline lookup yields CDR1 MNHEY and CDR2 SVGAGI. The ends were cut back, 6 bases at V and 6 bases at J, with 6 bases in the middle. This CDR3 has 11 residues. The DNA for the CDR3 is TGTGCCAGCAGCTCCGTTCAGCCCCAGCATTTT. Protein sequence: CASSSVQPQHF.

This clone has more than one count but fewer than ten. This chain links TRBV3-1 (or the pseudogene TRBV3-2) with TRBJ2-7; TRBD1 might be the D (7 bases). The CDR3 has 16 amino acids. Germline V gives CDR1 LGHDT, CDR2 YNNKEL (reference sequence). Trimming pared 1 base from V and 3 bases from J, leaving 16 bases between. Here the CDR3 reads CASSQAEAGGYYEQYF. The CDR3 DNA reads TGTGCCAGCAGCCAAGCAGAGGCAGGGGGGTACTACGAGCAGTACTTC.

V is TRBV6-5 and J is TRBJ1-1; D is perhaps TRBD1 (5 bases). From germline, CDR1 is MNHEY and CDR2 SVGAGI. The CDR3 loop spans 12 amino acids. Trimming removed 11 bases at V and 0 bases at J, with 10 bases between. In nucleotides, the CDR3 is TGTGCCCTTCAACAGGTGAACACTGAAGCTTTCTTT. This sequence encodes CALQQVNTEAFF.

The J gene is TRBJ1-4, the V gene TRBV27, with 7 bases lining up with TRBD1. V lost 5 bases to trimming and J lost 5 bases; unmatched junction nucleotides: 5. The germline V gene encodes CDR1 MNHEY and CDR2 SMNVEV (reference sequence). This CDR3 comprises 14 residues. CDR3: CASSPGQANEKLFF. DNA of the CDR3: TGTGCCAGCAGTCCAGGACAGGCCAATGAAAAACTGTTTTTT.

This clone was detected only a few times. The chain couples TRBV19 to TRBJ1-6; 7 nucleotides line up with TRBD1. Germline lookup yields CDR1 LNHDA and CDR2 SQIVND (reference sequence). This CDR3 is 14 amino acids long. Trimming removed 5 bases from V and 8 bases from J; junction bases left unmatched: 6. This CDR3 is CASSRRQGDSPLHF. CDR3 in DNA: TGTGCCAGTAGTCGGAGACAGGGTGATTCACCCCTCCACTTT.

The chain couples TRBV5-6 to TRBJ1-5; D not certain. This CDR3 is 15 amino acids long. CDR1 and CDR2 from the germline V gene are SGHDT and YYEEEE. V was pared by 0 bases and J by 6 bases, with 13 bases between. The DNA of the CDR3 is TGTGCCAGCAGCTTGGGATTTGGAGTCGGTCAGCCCCAGCATTTT. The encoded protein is CASSLGFGVGQPQHF.

The CDR3 DNA is TGCGCCAGCAGCCAAAAGGGGGATGGCTATGGCTACACCTTC. Its protein product is CASSQKGDGYGYTF. The chain recombines TRBV4-3 with TRBJ1-2, with D perhaps matching TRBD1 (6 bases). Looked up from germline, CDR1 is LGHNA and CDR2 is YSLEER. V was shortened by 2 bases and J by 4 bases, with 11 bases between the two germline ends. This CDR3 region has 14 residues.

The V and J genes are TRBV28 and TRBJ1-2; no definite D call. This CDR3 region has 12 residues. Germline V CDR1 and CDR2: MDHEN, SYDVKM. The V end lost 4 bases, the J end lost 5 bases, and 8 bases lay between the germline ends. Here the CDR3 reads CASSSSVYGYTF. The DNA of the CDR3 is TGTGCCAGCAGTTCATCGGTGTATGGCTACACCTTC.

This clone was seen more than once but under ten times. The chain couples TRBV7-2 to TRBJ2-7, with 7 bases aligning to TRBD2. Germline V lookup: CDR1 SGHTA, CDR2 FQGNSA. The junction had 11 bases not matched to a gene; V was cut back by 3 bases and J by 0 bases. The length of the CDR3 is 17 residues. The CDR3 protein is CASSFPPGGGSSYEQYF. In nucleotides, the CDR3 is TGTGCCAGCAGCTTCCCCCCGGGAGGCGGTAGCTCCTACGAGCAGTACTTC.

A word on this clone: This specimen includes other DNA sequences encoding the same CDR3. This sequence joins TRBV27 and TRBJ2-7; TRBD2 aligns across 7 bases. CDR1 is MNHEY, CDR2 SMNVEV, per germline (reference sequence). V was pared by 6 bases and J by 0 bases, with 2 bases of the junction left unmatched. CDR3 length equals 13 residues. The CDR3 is CASSPGGSYEQYF. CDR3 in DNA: TGTGCCAGCAGCCCGGGGGGCTCCTACGAGCAGTACTTC.

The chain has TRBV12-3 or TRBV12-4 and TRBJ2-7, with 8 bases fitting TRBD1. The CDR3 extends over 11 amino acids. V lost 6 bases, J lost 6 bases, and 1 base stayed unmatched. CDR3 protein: CASSDRGEQYF. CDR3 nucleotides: TGTGCCAGCAGCGACAGGGGCGAGCAGTACTTC.

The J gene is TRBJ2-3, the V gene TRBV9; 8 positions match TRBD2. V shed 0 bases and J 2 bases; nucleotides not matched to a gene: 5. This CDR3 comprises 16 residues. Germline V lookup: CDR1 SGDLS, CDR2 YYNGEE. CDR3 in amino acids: CASSVGAGGPTDTQYF. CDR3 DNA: TGTGCCAGCAGCGTAGGGGCGGGAGGCCCCACAGATACGCAGTATTTT.

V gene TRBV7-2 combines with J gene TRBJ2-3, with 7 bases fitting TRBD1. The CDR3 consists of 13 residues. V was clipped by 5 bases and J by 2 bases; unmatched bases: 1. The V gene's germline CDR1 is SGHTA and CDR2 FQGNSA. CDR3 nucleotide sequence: TGTGCCAGCAGCGGACAGGTCACAGATACGCAGTATTTT. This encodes CASSGQVTDTQYF.

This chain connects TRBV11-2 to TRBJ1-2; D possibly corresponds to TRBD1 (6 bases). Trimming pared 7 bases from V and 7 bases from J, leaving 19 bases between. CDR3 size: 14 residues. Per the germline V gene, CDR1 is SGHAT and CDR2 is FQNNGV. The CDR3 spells CASTTTGLGFGYTF. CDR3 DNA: TGTGCCAGCACCACTACAGGGTTAGGCTTTGGCTACACCTTC.

The CDR3: CASSLSLPDTQYF. The DNA of the CDR3 is TGCGCCAGCAGCTTAAGCCTTCCAGATACGCAGTATTTT. The V gene is TRBV5-1, the J gene TRBJ2-3; D unresolved. Germline V lookup: CDR1 SGHRS, CDR2 YFSETQ. Trimming removed 2 bases from V and 4 bases from J, with 8 bases in between. The CDR3 length is 13 residues. Full variable domain (remainder filled in from reference TRBV5-1 and TRBJ2-3): KAGVTQTPRYLIKTRGQQVTLSCSPISGHRSVSWYQQTPGQGLQFLFEYFSETQRNKGNFPGRFSGRQFSNSRSEMNVSTLELGDSALYLCASSLSLPDTQYFGPGTRLTVL.

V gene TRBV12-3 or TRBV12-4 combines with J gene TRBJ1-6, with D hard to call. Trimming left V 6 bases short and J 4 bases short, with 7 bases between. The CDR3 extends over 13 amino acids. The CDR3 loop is CASRWLYNSPLHF. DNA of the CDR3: TGTGCCAGCAGATGGCTGTATAATTCACCCCTCCACTTT.

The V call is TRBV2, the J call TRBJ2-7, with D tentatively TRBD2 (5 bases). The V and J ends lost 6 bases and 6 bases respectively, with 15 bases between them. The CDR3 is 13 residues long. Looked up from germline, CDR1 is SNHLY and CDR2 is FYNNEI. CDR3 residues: CASRDFPTAEQYF. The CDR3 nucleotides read TGTGCCAGCAGGGACTTTCCCACGGCCGAGCAGTACTTC.

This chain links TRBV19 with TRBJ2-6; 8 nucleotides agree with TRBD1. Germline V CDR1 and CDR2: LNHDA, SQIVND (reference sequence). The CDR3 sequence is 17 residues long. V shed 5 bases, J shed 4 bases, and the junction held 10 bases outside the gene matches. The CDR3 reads CASSPSDRVRGANVLTF. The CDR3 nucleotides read TGTGCCAGTAGTCCCTCGGACAGGGTAAGAGGGGCCAACGTCCTGACTTTC.

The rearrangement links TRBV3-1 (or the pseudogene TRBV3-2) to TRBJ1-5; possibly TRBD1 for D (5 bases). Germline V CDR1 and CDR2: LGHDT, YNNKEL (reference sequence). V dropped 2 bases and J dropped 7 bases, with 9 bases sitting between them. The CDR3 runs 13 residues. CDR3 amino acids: CASSQQGRQPQHF. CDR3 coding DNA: TGTGCCAGCAGCCAACAGGGTAGGCAGCCCCAGCATTTT.

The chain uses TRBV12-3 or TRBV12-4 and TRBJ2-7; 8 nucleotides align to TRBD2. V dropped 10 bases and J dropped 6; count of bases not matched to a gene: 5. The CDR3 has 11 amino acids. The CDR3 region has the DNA TGTGCCACCCATGCGGGGGGCGAGCAGTACTTC. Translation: CATHAGGEQYF.

CDR3: CASSLIGQGADLEQYF. CDR3 DNA sequence: TGTGCCAGCTCCCTAATCGGACAGGGGGCGGATTTAGAGCAGTACTTC. The rearrangement uses TRBV18 and TRBJ2-7, with 11 nucleotides matching TRBD1. V shed 6 bases, J shed 7 bases, and the junction held 14 bases outside the gene matches. CDR1 KGHSH and CDR2 LQKENI come from the germline V gene. The CDR3 totals 16 residues.